This passage covers 10 T cell receptor beta chains from one sample sequenced in a study of T cells expressing NK-cell markers. TCRdb processed the 5' RACE reads again and assigns one entry to each CDR3 protein, with no DNA. The listing contains about 190,000 distinct CDR3 sequences. The sequenced sample was blood T cells: a sorted CD56 or NKG2C T cell subset, CD4+ or CD8+ T cells, or bulk PBMC T cells (not recorded which). The source is a man aged 18 to 70 in good health.

The rearrangement joins TRBV12-3 or TRBV12-4 to TRBJ2-1. The CDR3 is 11 residues long. CDR3 sequence reads: CASRTGREQFF.

The chain recombines TRBV13 with TRBJ2-3; the D call from TCRdb, TRBD2, cannot be confirmed without DNA. Germline loops: CDR1 PRHDT, CDR2 FYEKMQ (reference sequence). The CDR3 consists of 16 residues. CDR3: CASSLAGTTSADTQYF.

This chain joins TRBV7-2 and TRBJ1-1; the D call from TCRdb, TRBD1, cannot be confirmed without DNA. CDR3 length: 15 amino acids. The germline gives CDR1 SGHTA, CDR2 FQGNSA. The CDR3 loop reads CASSITGGADTEAFF. The full variable domain, with the rest looked up from reference TRBV7-2 and TRBJ1-1, is GAGVSQSPSNKVTEKGKDVELRCDPISGHTALYWYRQSLGQGLEFLIYFQGNSAPDKSGLPSDRFSAERTGGSVSTLTIQRTQQEDSAVYLCASSITGGADTEAFFGQGTRLTVV.

The chain has TRBV12-3 or TRBV12-4 and TRBJ1-5. This CDR3 comprises 13 residues. CDR3 in amino acids: CASSLLGRQPQHF.

V usage is TRBV5-1 and J usage is TRBJ2-7; TCRdb calls TRBD1, which cannot be checked without DNA. This CDR3 has 14 amino acids. Germline V gives CDR1 SGHRS, CDR2 YFSETQ. The CDR3 reads CASSGRQGAYEQYF. The full variable domain, completed using reference TRBV5-1 and TRBJ2-7, is KAGVTQTPRYLIKTRGQQVTLSCSPISGHRSVSWYQQTPGQGLQFLFEYFSETQRNKGNFPGRFSGRQFSNSRSEMNVSTLELGDSALYLCASSGRQGAYEQYFGPGTRLTVT.

This chain links TRBV7-9 with TRBJ2-5; TCRdb gives TRBD1 as the D gene, but with no DNA this cannot be confirmed. The CDR3 spans 15 residues. Germline V gives CDR1 SEHNR, CDR2 FQNEAQ (reference sequence). The CDR3 region is CASSFAPGPQETQYF.

The chain is built from TRBV6-5 and TRBJ2-7; TCRdb names TRBD1, which stays unverified in the absence of DNA. This CDR3 region has 13 residues. Germline CDR1 and CDR2: MNHEY and SVGAGI. This CDR3 reads CASSYGTGDEQYF.

This chain connects TRBV12-5 to TRBJ1-5. The CDR3 sequence is 13 residues long. CDR1 LGHNT and CDR2 FRNRAP come from the germline V gene. The chain's CDR3 is CASGLGLNQPQHF.

This chain joins TRBV7-9 and TRBJ1-1; TCRdb indicates TRBD1, and absent DNA this call remains unverified. The CDR3 runs to 13 residues. CDR1 and CDR2 (germline): SEHNR, FQNEAQ (reference sequence). The CDR3 region is CASRLGANTEAFF. Looking up the rest from reference TRBV7-9 and TRBJ1-1 gives the full variable domain: DTGVSQNPRHKITKRGQNVTFRCDPISEHNRLYWYRQTLGQGPEFLTYFQNEAQLEKSRLLSDRFSAERPKGSFSTLEIQRTEQGDSAMYLCASRLGANTEAFFGQGTRLTVV.

J is TRBJ2-7 and V is TRBV2; no DNA is available, so the TRBD1 call from TCRdb remains unchecked. Germline V lookup: CDR1 SNHLY, CDR2 FYNNEI. This CDR3 has 13 amino acids. CDR3 residues: CASSEGESGEQYF.